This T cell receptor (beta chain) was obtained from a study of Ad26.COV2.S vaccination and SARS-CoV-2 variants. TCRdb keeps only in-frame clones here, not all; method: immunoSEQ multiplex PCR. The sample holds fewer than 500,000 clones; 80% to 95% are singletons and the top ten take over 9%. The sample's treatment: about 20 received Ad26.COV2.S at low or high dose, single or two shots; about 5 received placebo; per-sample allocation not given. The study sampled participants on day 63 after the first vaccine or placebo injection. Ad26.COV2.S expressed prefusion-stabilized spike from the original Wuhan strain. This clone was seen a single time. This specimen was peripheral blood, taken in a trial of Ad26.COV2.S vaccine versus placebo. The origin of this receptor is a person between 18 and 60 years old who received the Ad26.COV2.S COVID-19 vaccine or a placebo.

The CDR3 region is CASSGQAAEETQYF. DNA for the CDR3: TGTGCCAGCTCAGGACAGGCAGCGGAAGAGACCCAGTACTTC. V is TRBV28 and J is TRBJ2-5; TRBD1 matches 7 bases. CDR1 and CDR2 (germline): MDHEN, SYDVKM. CDR3 length equals 14 residues. The trim removed 8 bases at V and 3 bases at J, leaving 9 bases unmatched.